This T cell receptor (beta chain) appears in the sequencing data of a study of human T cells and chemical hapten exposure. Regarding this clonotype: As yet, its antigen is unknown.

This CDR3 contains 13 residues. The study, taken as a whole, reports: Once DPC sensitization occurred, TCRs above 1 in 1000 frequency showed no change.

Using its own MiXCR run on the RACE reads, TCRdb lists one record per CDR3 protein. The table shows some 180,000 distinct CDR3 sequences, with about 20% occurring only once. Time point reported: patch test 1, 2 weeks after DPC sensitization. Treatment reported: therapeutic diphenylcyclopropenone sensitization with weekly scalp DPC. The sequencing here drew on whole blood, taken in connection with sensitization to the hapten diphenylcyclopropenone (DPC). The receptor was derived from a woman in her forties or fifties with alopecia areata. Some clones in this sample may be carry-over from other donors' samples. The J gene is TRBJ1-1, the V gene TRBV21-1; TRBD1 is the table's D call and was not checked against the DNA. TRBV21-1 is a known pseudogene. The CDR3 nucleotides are TGTGCCAGCAGCACAGGACAGCACACTGAAGCTTTCTTT. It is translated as CASSTGQHTEAFF.